These 14 T cell receptor beta chains were sequenced from one sample in a study of STAT3 mutations in large granular lymphocyte leukemia. Sequencing was performed with immunoSEQ multiplex PCR; in TCRdb, only in-frame clones are kept and a portion is missing. The table lists approximately 45,000 clones, roughly 81% of them singletons, with around 0.43% in the top ten. For these TCRs, the target antigens are not known. The study's findings and limits: Every T-LGLL patient had at least one immunodominant TCRbeta clonotype.

Sequenced input: PBMCs. These receptors were collected from a human donor with T large granular lymphocyte leukemia. Some clones in this sample may be carry-over from other donors' samples.

The CDR3 is CASSTRTGAYEQYF. CDR3 nucleotides: TGTGCCAGCAGCACCCGGACAGGGGCCTACGAGCAGTACTTC. The gene calls are TRBV7-9 and TRBJ2-7; TRBD1 matches 9 bases. The CDR3 covers 14 residues. Germline loops: CDR1 SEHNR, CDR2 FQNEAQ (reference sequence). Germline trimming cut 5 bases from V and 2 bases from J; bases unmatched to any gene: 4.

The gene calls are TRBV23-1 and TRBJ2-3, with D perhaps assigned TRBD1 or TRBD2 (5 bases each). TRBV23-1 qualifies as an ORF whose function is uncertain. V lost 0 bases, J lost 4 bases, and 14 bases lay in between. The CDR3 spans 16 residues. CDR3 sequence: CASSQSPGKEADTQYF. The CDR3 DNA sequence: TGCGCCAGCAGTCAATCCCCAGGGAAGGAGGCAGATACGCAGTATTTT.

The chain has TRBV7-9 and TRBJ1-2; TRBD1 might be the D (6 bases). The CDR3 spans 15 residues. The V gene's germline CDR1 is SEHNR and CDR2 FQNEAQ (reference sequence). Trimming took off 5 bases at V and 7 bases at J, with 20 bases between the two ends. The CDR3 DNA is TGTGCCAGCAGCCCAGCCACGGGGGGGGCAAGTGGCTACACCTTC. Translation gives CASSPATGGASGYTF. The full variable domain, its missing parts supplied by reference TRBV7-9 and TRBJ1-2, is DTGVSQNPRHKITKRGQNVTFRCDPISEHNRLYWYRQTLGQGPEFLTYFQNEAQLEKSRLLSDRFSAERPKGSFSTLEIQRTEQGDSAMYLCASSPATGGASGYTFGSGTRLTVV.

This clone has only a few counts. The gene calls are TRBV4-3 and TRBJ1-6; D is possibly TRBD1 (5 bases). Trimming left V 0 bases short and J 6 bases short, with 12 bases between. CDR3 length: 16 amino acids. Germline CDR1 is LGHNA and CDR2 is YSLEER. As DNA, the CDR3 is TGCGCCAGCAGCCAAGATTGGGCAGGGTTTAATTCACCCCTCCACTTT. The encoded protein is CASSQDWAGFNSPLHF.

The chain has TRBV4-3 and TRBJ2-6; no clear D gene. This CDR3 has 17 residues. With 1 base removed from V and 4 bases from J, the gap between germline ends came to 14 bases. Germline CDR1 and CDR2: LGHNA and YSLEER. The chain's CDR3 is CASSQVRLAAGANVLTF. In DNA, the CDR3 is TGCGCCAGCAGCCAAGTGCGGTTGGCGGCGGGGGCCAACGTCCTGACTTTC.

J is TRBJ1-4 and V is TRBV4-3; D remains unclear. V lost 0 bases and J lost 8, with 13 bases in between. The germline CDR1 and CDR2 sequences are LGHNA and YSLEER. The CDR3 runs 15 residues. The chain's CDR3 is CASSQEAARREKLFF. The CDR3 bases are TGCGCCAGCAGCCAAGAGGCCGCTCGGAGAGAAAAACTGTTTTTT.

The CDR3 sequence is CASSAPESYEQYF. CDR3 nucleotide sequence: TGTGCCAGCAGCGCCCCGGAATCCTACGAGCAGTACTTC. This chain joins TRBV9 and TRBJ2-7; D remains ambiguous. V lost 3 bases to trimming and J lost 1 base, with 8 bases between them. CDR3 length: 13 residues. Germline V CDR1 and CDR2: SGDLS, YYNGEE. Combining the CDR3 with reference TRBV9 and TRBJ2-7 gives the whole variable domain DSGVTQTPKHLITATGQRVTLRCSPRSGDLSVYWYQQSLDQGLQFLIQYYNGEERAKGNILERFSAQQFPDLHSELNLSSLELGDSALYFCASSAPESYEQYFGPGTRLTVT.

In this sample, this clone turned up a few times. V usage is TRBV30 and J usage is TRBJ1-2; no firm D call. Germline CDR1 GTSNPN, CDR2 SVGIG (reference sequence). V lost 3 bases and J lost 6, with 5 bases in between. The length of the CDR3 is 10 residues. The CDR3: CAWRRNGYTF. For the CDR3, the DNA is TGTGCCTGGAGGAGGAATGGCTACACCTTC.

The genes are TRBV5-4 and TRBJ1-1; D is unclear. Trimming shortened V by 0 bases and J by 1 base, and 7 bases separated the two germline ends. CDR1 is SGHNT, CDR2 YYREEE, per germline (reference sequence). The CDR3 extends over 14 amino acids. CDR3 sequence (DNA): TGTGCCAGCAGCTTGGAGGCAGGGAACACTGAAGCTTTCTTT. Translating it yields CASSLEAGNTEAFF.

The chain is built from TRBV4-2 and TRBJ1-2; D gene ambiguous. Trimming shortened V by 4 bases and J by 0 bases, and 12 bases separated the two germline ends. Germline V gene data show CDR1 as LGHNA and CDR2 as YNFKEQ. The CDR3 is 15 amino acids. In DNA, the CDR3 is TGTGCCAGCAGCCCCGTTCAGGACGCTAACTATGGCTACACCTTC. This sequence encodes CASSPVQDANYGYTF.

In its sample, this clone was seen once. V is TRBV19 and J is TRBJ1-6, with 10 bases lining up with TRBD1. CDR1 and CDR2 (germline): LNHDA, SQIVND (reference sequence). V lost 8 bases to trimming and J lost 7 bases; unmatched junction nucleotides: 11. The CDR3 runs 16 residues. For the CDR3, the DNA is TGTGCCAGTCGCCATCGGACAGGGGGAATGAATTCACCCCTCCACTTT. This gives the protein CASRHRTGGMNSPLHF.

This clone was observed a single time. The chain uses TRBV4-3 and TRBJ2-7; 9 nucleotides align to TRBD2. Germline loops: CDR1 LGHNA, CDR2 YSLEER. The CDR3 sequence is 17 residues long. V trimming: 0 bases; J trimming: 0 bases; junction bases outside the gene matches: 6. Written as DNA, the CDR3 is TGCGCCAGCAGCCAAGATATACTAGCGGGTATCTCCTACGAGCAGTACTTC. Residues: CASSQDILAGISYEQYF.

The rearrangement links TRBV30 to TRBJ1-3; D remains ambiguous. CDR3 length: 12 amino acids. Deletions cut 1 base from V and 4 bases from J, with 5 bases between. CDR1 is GTSNPN and CDR2 is SVGIG in the germline V gene (reference sequence). CDR3 DNA: TGTGCCTGGAGTGAAACCGGAAACACCATATATTTT. It translates to CAWSETGNTIYF.

The J gene is TRBJ2-4, the V gene TRBV28; 8 bases line up with TRBD2. The CDR3 totals 17 residues. From germline, CDR1 is MDHEN and CDR2 SYDVKM. J lost 2 bases, V lost 6 bases, and 12 bases had no gene match. CDR3 nucleotides: TGTGCCAGCAGGACTCCCACTAGCGGCGGAACCAAAAACATTCAGTACTTC. Its translation: CASRTPTSGGTKNIQYF.